This T cell receptor (beta chain) came from a study of cytomegalovirus exposure and HLA in healthy donors (dated by TCRdb to 2017 to 2019). Regarding the complete study: An earlier analysis of some 500 of the donors reported 250 to 300 Gb of sequence data and more than 90 million unique TCR beta sequences from 150 million to 200 million T cells. Approximately 300 gigabases of sequencing data and 70 million to 100 million unique TCR sequences made up an early release that covered 640 HLA-typed donors. Among the approximately 400 genotyped donors, under 90% belonged to the genetic ancestry cluster associated with self-reported Caucasian donors. The aim of the study was to test whether cataloging public T cell receptors could identify signatures of past pathogen exposure. The study used immunosequencing to profile the T cell repertoires of approximately 690 subjects and linked those repertoires to cytomegalovirus serostatus. A separate validation cohort of more than 100 different subjects was used in addition to the 666-subject first cohort. To predict cytomegalovirus infection status, the study combined high-throughput TCR immunosequencing, statistical association of individual TCRs with disease status, and machine learning. A later analysis re-examined previously published TCR beta repertoires from about 700 donors and added high-resolution HLA genotyping to investigate patterns of TCR occurrence. Rather than drawing on any new phenotypic data, the later analysis identified candidate immune exposures from TCR beta sequences and the way those sequences occurred across donors. An earlier analysis of approximately 580 of the donors used high-throughput TCR beta sequencing to judge whether each TCR beta V gene segment behaved as functional or pseudogenic. Donor age, sex, ethnicity and CMV serostatus were compiled together with the repertoire data. Genome-wide SNP genotypes for about three fifths of the roughly 670 donors were used in a later genetic analysis, which treated that subset as a discovery cohort. Every repertoire in the discovery cohort had been generated on one and the same sequencing platform. HLA typing included class I and class II loci at four-digit resolution. Typing coverage differed by locus: A, B, C, DRB1 and DQB1 were typed in roughly 629-630 donors, DQA1 in approximately 520, DPA1 in around 580, and DPB1 in 472. About five DR-DQ haplotypes were handled as single units for association and clustering because linkage in the cohort was strong. Across 300 to 400 genotyped donors of the cohort, an average of approximately 200,000 unique TCR beta nucleotide sequences per donor were sequenced, and about a sixth of those sequences were non-productive. Summary of the overall study and its limitations: Linkage disequilibrium might explain the correlated functional status among segregating V segments, but an unknown experimental factor could not be excluded. Assigning TCR associations to individual alleles was difficult when HLA alleles, especially DR and DQ, strongly co-occurred. A further reported finding was that TCR beta sequences accurately predicted the HLA-A and HLA-B alleles for most subjects in the first cohort. In a later genetic analysis, fewer N-insertions in productive TCRs were reported among donors in an Asian-associated ancestry cluster than the roughly 640-donor mean. Cytomegalovirus status was reported to be diagnosed by the classifier with high specificity and sensitivity in both the original and validation cohorts. CMV serostatus was the only immune exposure information available for the cohort. The sequencing pipeline was judged likely to have produced a cluster of highly shared sequence variants as a technical artifact. Some IMGT-functional V segments, including TRBV6-2 and TRBV6-3, could not be told apart with the 87-base-pair reads, so those segments were excluded. An association between a missense DCLRE1C variant and V-gene and J-gene trimming of TCR beta chains was found in a later genetic analysis and replicated in an independent cohort. Broadly in line with IMGT annotations, most TCR beta V segments showed up in productive rearrangements about 87% or about 30% of the time in an earlier analysis of 587 of the donors. Compared with equally common non-associated chains, HLA-associated TCR beta chains in a later analysis were more clonally expanded and had lower generation probabilities. It was suggested by the authors that the approach could potentially be generalized to other disease states and immunological phenotypes. Because HLA typing was missing for some donors at each locus, association tests included only the typed subset. In a later analysis, TCR association rates were found to vary across HLA loci, with the most associated TCRs seen for DRB1 alleles and the fewest for HLA-C alleles. The presence/absence analyses assumed that sequencing depth was roughly uniform across donors, and that assumption may not be true. In a later analysis, most CMV-associated TCR beta chains were found to appear HLA-restricted, with HLA associations seemingly driven largely by CMV exposure. Several of the top co-occurrence clusters appeared to be linked to parvovirus B19, influenza, CMV and Epstein-Barr virus, according to a later analysis. This cohort had only TCR beta chains sequenced, and the lack of alpha or paired-chain data limited which features could be detected. The study gave a list of over 150 TCR beta chains associated with cytomegalovirus. A later analysis associated approximately 17,000 TCR beta sequences with specific HLA alleles at a false discovery rate of 0.05. Across donors, most TCR sequences were observed very rarely, whereas some public TCRs were present in many individuals. In vitro tests confirmed that a few of the cytomegalovirus-associated TCR beta chains recognize cytomegalovirus antigens. The earlier analysis of 587 of the donors excluded fewer than 20 rarely observed V segments, including chromosome 9 orphons, because counts were too low.

The cysteine opens and the phenylalanine closes a CDR3 of 18 amino acids. Only CDR3 DNA remains: 54 bases, in frame from the first base. CDR1 and CDR2 (MGHDK, SYGVNS) derive from the germline V gene. Deletion took 8 bases off V and 0 bases off J, with a span of 24 bases between the germline ends. The cohort comprised under 700 healthy bone marrow donors. All cohort members were sampled while nominally healthy, although unrecorded immune exposures were likely present. The donor tested CMV seronegative, placing the donor among the 350 or so seronegative members of the cohort. A peripheral blood sample was provided by each donor, and peripheral blood mononuclear cells were used for TCR beta sequencing. Genomic DNA extraction from the blood cell samples was performed with the Qiagen DNeasy Blood Extraction Kit. Turning to this clone: It lacks a known antigen. Base qualities are not recorded, but no much larger clone differs from it by a single base.

Receptor libraries were prepared by the immunoSEQ multiplex PCR assay. For the multiplex PCR, a mixture combining 60 forward primers for TCR Vbeta segments and 13 reverse primers for TCR Jbeta segments was used. The CDR3 region of rearranged TCR beta genes was amplified from genomic DNA with a multiplex PCR assay. On the Illumina HiSeq System, the amplified TCR beta libraries were sequenced as 87-base-pair reads. The published analysis was carried out like this. In a later analysis, some 80 million unique TCR beta chains were counted across the roughly 610 repertoires, and around 10 million of these chains were shared by at least two donors. To remove PCR and sequencing errors, raw reads were error-corrected and collapsed into unique sequences using a nearest-neighbor algorithm that merged closely related sequences. CDR3 sequences were aligned to IMGT reference sequences to assign V, D and J gene segments. For a sequence to be retained, a match of at least six nucleotides to both a V gene segment and a J gene segment was required. A rearrangement counted as productive if the CDR3 had no stop codons and remained in frame with V and J, and every other rearrangement counted as non-productive. Following IMGT convention, CDR3 was defined as the stretch from the second conserved V-encoded cysteine to the conserved J-encoded phenylalanine. Sequences without an unambiguous match to a single V gene segment were excluded from the earlier analysis of 450 to 750 of the donors. In an earlier analysis of 450 to 750 of the donors, a V segment was called functional when productive rearrangements were above 56.7%, and segregating when the standard deviation between donors exceeded 5%. A statistical classification framework was built to diagnose cytomegalovirus status from the catalog of TCR beta chain sequences. In a later analysis, V and J genes were assigned by comparing TCR nucleotide sequences against IMGT/GENE-DB human TR gene sequences. Using the TCRdist pipeline, a later analysis assigned CDR3 sequences along with most-parsimonious VDJ recombination scenarios. In a later analysis, every TCR beta chain was defined by the combination of its CDR3 amino acid sequence and its V-gene family, and reads without a unique V-gene family were dropped. In a later analysis, some 600 highly shared, low-generation-probability nucleotide sequences were removed to address suspected cross-contamination and a sequencing artifact. In a later analysis, a clonal expansion index for each public chain was calculated from normalized within-repertoire ranks of inferred template counts. In a later analysis, generation probabilities were computed using a VDJ recombination model fitted to out-of-frame rearrangements, and the results were checked against IGoR. Hypergeometric tests were used in a later analysis to score TCR-TCR, TCR-HLA and TCR-CMV co-occurrence, with a repertoire-size bias correction applied to the TCR pairs. A later analysis estimated false discovery rates by permuting HLA or CMV assignments 20 times. In a later analysis, co-occurring TCRs were grouped with DBSCAN, and TCRdist sequence similarity was added when clustering was performed within HLA-allele-positive subsets. Repertoires with fewer than 30,000 or more than 120,000 public chains were left out of co-occurrence clustering, as were a handful of repertoires with anomalous nucleotide sharing. TCRdb re-hosts the immuneACCESS table, in-frame sequences only. Its copies lack some clones; in the studies checked, an unresolved V gene accounts for under half of them, and the cause for the rest is not known. V and J calls plus clone size are reproduced from that table; the DNA served to infer D and trimming. A total of 75,000 to 100,000 clones appear in this sample, over 65% of them only once. The ten biggest clones cover roughly 3% of the sample.

The sample consisted of PBMCs. Recombination connected TRBV25-1 to TRBJ2-3, with TRBD2 tentatively as D gene (5 bases match). The source of this sequence is a man aged 35 to 55 in good health and CMV-seronegative. CDR3 loop: CASSLGVGLGMSTDTQYF. The bases are TGTGCCAGCTCCCTGGGAGTAGGCTTGGGGATGAGCACAGATACGCAGTATTTT. Here the CDR3 is joined to the reference TRBV25-1 and TRBJ2-3 genes, and the full variable domain is: EADIYQTPRYLVIGTGKKITLECSQTMGHDKMYWYQQDPGMELHLIHYSYGVNSTEKGDLSSESTVSRIRTEHFPLTLESARPSHTSQYLCASSLGVGLGMSTDTQYFGPGTRLTVL.